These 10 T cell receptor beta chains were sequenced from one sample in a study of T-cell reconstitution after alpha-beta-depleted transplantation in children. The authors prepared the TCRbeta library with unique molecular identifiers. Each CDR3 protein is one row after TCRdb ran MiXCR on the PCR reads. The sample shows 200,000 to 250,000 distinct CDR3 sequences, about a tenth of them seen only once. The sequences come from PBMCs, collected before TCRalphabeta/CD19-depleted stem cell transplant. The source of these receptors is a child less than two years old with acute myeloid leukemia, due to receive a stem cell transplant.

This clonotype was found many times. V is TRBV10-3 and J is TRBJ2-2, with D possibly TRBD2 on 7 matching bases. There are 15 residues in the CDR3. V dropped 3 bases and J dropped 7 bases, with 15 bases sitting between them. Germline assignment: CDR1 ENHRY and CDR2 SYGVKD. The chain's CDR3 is CAISDRGARGGELFF. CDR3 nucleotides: TGTGCCATCAGTGATCGGGGGGCGCGAGGCGGGGAGCTGTTTTTT.

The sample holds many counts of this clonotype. CDR3 bases: TGCAGTGCTAGAGATCCAGGGGGCGTTGGAGATACGCAGTATTTT. The encoded protein is CSARDPGGVGDTQYF. The chain combines TRBV20-1 with TRBJ2-3; 8 bases line up with TRBD1. Germline V CDR1 and CDR2: DFQATT, SNEGSKA (reference sequence). This CDR3 is built from 15 residues. V shed 0 bases and J 5 bases; nucleotides not matched to a gene: 7.

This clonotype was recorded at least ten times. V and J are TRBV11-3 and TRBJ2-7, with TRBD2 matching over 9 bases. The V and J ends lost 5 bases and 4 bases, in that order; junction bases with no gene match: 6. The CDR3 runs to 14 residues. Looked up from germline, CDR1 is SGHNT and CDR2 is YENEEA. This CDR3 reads CASSNQREDYEQYF. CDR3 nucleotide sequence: TGTGCCAGCAGCAACCAGCGGGAGGATTACGAGCAGTACTTC.

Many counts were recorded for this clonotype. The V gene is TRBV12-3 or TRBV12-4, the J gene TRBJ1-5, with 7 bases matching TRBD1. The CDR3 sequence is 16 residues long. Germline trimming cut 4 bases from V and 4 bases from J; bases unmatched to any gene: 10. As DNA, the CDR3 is TGTGCCAGCAGTTCGGGAGGGGGCAGGGCAAATCAGCCCCAGCATTTT. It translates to CASSSGGGRANQPQHF.

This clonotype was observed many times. CDR3: CASSNTGRAYEQYF. The CDR3 DNA follows: TGTGCCAGCAGTAATACAGGGAGGGCCTACGAGCAGTACTTC. V and J are TRBV28 and TRBJ2-7; a possible D gene is TRBD2 (7 bases). This CDR3 region has 14 residues. Germline CDR1 is MDHEN and CDR2 is SYDVKM. Between the trimmed V and J ends, which lost 5 bases and 2 bases, there was a span of 13 bases. Full variable domain (remainder filled in from reference TRBV28 and TRBJ2-7): DVKVTQSSRYLVKRTGEKVFLECVQDMDHENMFWYRQDPGLGLRLIYFSYDVKMKEKGDIPEGYSVSREKKERFSLILESASTNQTSMYLCASSNTGRAYEQYFGPGTRLTVT.

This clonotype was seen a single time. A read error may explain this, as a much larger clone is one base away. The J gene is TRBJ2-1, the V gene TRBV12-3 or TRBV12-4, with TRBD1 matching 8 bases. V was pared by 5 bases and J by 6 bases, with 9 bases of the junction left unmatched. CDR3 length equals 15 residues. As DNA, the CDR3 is TGTGCCAGCAGTCGACAGGGGTTTAAGTCCAATGAGCAGTTCTTC. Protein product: CASSRQGFKSNEQFF.

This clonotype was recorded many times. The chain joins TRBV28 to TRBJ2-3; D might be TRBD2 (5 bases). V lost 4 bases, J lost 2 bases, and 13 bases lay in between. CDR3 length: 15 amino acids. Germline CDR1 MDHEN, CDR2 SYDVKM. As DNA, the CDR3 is TGTGCCAGCAGTTCCCCGGGGATCCTCACAGATACGCAGTATTTT. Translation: CASSSPGILTDTQYF.

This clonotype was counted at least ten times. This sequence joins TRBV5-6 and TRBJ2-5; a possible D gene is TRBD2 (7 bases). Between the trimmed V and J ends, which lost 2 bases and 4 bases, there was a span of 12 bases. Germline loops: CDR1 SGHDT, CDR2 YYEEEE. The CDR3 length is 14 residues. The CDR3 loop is CASSFRGAVETQYF. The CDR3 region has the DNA TGTGCCAGCAGCTTTCGGGGGGCGGTAGAGACCCAGTACTTC. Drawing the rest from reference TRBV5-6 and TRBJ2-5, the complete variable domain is DAGVTQSPTHLIKTRGQQVTLRCSPKSGHDTVSWYQQALGQGPQFIFQYYEEEERQRGNFPDRFSGHQFPNYSSELNVNALLLGDSALYLCASSFRGAVETQYFGPGTRLLVL.

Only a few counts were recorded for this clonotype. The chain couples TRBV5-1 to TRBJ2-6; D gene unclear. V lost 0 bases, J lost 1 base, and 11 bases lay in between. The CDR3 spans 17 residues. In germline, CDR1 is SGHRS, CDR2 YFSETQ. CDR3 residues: CASSLGAQPSGANVLTF. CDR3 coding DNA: TGCGCCAGCAGCTTGGGAGCACAGCCATCTGGGGCCAACGTCCTGACTTTC.

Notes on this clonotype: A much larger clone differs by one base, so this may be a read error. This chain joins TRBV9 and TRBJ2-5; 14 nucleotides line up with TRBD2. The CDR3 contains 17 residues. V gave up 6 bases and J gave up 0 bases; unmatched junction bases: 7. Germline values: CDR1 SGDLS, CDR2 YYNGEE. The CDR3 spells CASTPTSGRGYQETQYF. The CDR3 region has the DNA TGTGCCAGCACCCCGACTAGCGGGAGGGGGTACCAAGAGACCCAGTACTTC.